Listed below are T cell receptor beta chains from one sample, sequenced in a study of immune aging and cytomegalovirus after organ transplant. TCRdb re-called the single-cell sequencing reads with MiXCR, one entry per CDR3 protein. This sample carries around 21,000 distinct CDR3 sequences, approximately 40% of them seen once, and the ten largest clones take less than 30%. Their antigen targets remain unknown. The material was CMV peptide-activated CD4+ and CD8+ T cells sorted from blood, obtained at five time points, pooled. These receptors were taken from a female donor who had a heart transplant and CMV viremia. Each CDR3 is given with its conserved first and last residue. A D gene is named only where the DNA matches it firmly. The listing skips clone size in some rows; elsewhere it reads once, few, many or a size class.

J,V,D,size,CDR3,DNA
TRBJ1-2,TRBV6-1,NA,many,CASSPREGLGANYGYTF,TGTGCCAGCAGCCCACGGGAGGGGTTAGGAGCTAACTATGGCTACACCTTC
TRBJ2-7,TRBV5-4,NA,NA,CASSPTRDLYNEQYF,TGTGCCAGCAGCCCAACCCGGGACCTTTACAATGAGCAGTACTTC
TRBJ2-4,TRBV28,TRBD2,many,CASSQRERGDIQYF,TGTGCCAGCAGCCAGCGGGAGAGAGGGGACATTCAGTACTTC
TRBJ1-1,TRBV6-1,NA,NA,CASILGQAMNTEASF,TGTGCCAGCATCCTGGGGCAGGCTATGAACACTGAAGCTTCCTTT
TRBJ1-4,TRBV19,NA,NA,CASSPPGRGEKLFF,TGTGCCAGTAGTCCGCCGGGCAGAGGGGAAAAACTGTTTTTT
TRBJ2-1,TRBV2,NA,few,CASSPLSRGSVEQFF,TGTGCCAGCAGCCCCCTTTCGCGGGGATCTGTTGAGCAGTTCTTC
TRBJ2-1,TRBV6-5,NA,NA,CASSYSGGQFF,TGTGCCAGCAGTTACTCCGGGGGGCAGTTCTTC
TRBJ2-1,TRBV27,NA,NA,CASGPGSSEQFF,TGTGCCAGCGGCCCCGGGAGCAGCGAGCAGTTCTTC
TRBJ1-4,TRBV29-1,NA,few,CSVRDSVEKLFF,TGCAGCGTTAGGGATTCGGTTGAAAAACTGTTTTTT
TRBJ2-1,TRBV12-3/TRBV12-4,TRBD2,NA,CASTLGLAGSPYNEQFF,TGTGCCAGCACCCTGGGACTAGCGGGGAGCCCCTACAATGAGCAGTTCTTC
TRBJ1-5,TRBV7-9,NA,few,CASSFGPDGQPQHF,TGTGCCAGCAGCTTTGGACCGGACGGTCAGCCCCAGCATTTT
TRBJ2-7,TRBV28,TRBD1,medium-sized,CASTVTGGPYEQYF,TGTGCCAGCACCGTGACAGGGGGCCCCTACGAGCAGTACTTC
TRBJ2-4,TRBV21-1,NA,NA,CASSTKDRRRNIQYF,TGTGCCAGCAGCACCAAGGACAGGCGGCGAAACATTCAGTACTTC
TRBJ1-1,TRBV29-1,TRBD1,NA,CSAGGGQGNTEAFF,TGCAGCGCTGGGGGGGGACAGGGAAACACTGAAGCTTTCTTT
TRBJ2-4,TRBV18,NA,medium-sized,CASSDGPKNIQYF,TGTGCCAGCTCAGACGGGCCTAAAAACATTCAGTACTTC
TRBJ1-2,TRBV29-1,TRBD1,many,CSVDPGQGSFGYTF,TGCAGCGTCGATCCGGGACAGGGGTCGTTTGGCTACACCTTC
TRBJ1-2,TRBV11-2,NA,NA,CASSPGFGGYTF,TGTGCCAGCAGTCCTGGGTTTGGTGGCTACACCTTC
TRBJ1-1,TRBV9,NA,many,CASSVVAGTEAFF,TGTGCCAGCAGCGTAGTCGCGGGGACTGAAGCTTTCTTT
TRBJ2-1,TRBV5-1,NA,NA,CASSMRSLGNEQFF,TGCGCCAGCAGTATGAGGTCCCTGGGGAATGAGCAGTTCTTC
TRBJ1-4,TRBV18,NA,few,CASSLSRWGTNEKLLF,TGTGCCAGCTCACTGTCGAGATGGGGAACTAATGAAAAACTGCTTTTT
TRBJ2-3,TRBV5-1,TRBD2,many,CASSSRTSGFSDTQYF,TGCGCCAGCAGCTCAAGGACTAGCGGGTTCTCAGATACGCAGTATTTT
TRBJ2-1,TRBV3-1,NA,NA,CASSPFSSDEQFF,TGTGCCAGCAGCCCATTCTCTAGCGACGAGCAGTTCTTC
TRBJ1-5,TRBV6-5,NA,few,CASSYSAGSNQPQHF,TGTGCCAGCAGTTACTCAGCAGGAAGCAATCAGCCCCAGCATTTT
TRBJ1-2,TRBV12-3/TRBV12-4,NA,NA,CASSLAGRSNGYTF,TGTGCCAGCAGTTTAGCAGGCCGGTCGAATGGCTACACCTTC
TRBJ2-2,TRBV30,NA,few,CAWSVRRGAGELFF,TGTGCCTGGAGTGTACGGAGAGGGGCCGGGGAGCTGTTTTTT
TRBJ1-2,TRBV4-2,NA,many,CASSQEGQGRTGGYTF,TGTGCCAGCAGCCAAGAGGGCCAGGGGAGAACTGGGGGCTACACCTTC
TRBJ2-1,TRBV3-1,TRBD2,NA,CASSGGLDLGQFF,TGTGCCAGCAGCGGCGGACTAGATCTTGGGCAGTTCTTC
TRBJ2-5,TRBV10-1,NA,NA,CASSASGLLQETQYF,TGCGCCAGCAGCGCCTCGGGACTCCTTCAAGAGACCCAGTACTTC
TRBJ1-1,TRBV12-3/TRBV12-4,NA,NA,CASSLQGTEAFF,TGTGCCAGCAGTTTACAGGGAACTGAAGCTTTCTTT
TRBJ1-2,TRBV27,NA,NA,CASRGLNYGYTF,TGTGCCAGCAGGGGGCTTAACTATGGCTACACCTTC
TRBJ1-1,TRBV20-1,TRBD1,medium-sized,CSATGTVTEAFF,TGCAGTGCTACTGGGACAGTCACTGAAGCTTTCTTT
TRBJ2-5,TRBV5-5,NA,NA,CASSLARLETQYF,TGTGCCAGCAGCCTCGCCAGGCTGGAGACCCAGTACTTC
TRBJ2-1,TRBV5-1,NA,few,CASSLDVDGYNEQFF,TGCGCCAGCAGCTTGGACGTCGACGGATACAATGAGCAGTTCTTC
TRBJ1-5,TRBV20-1,NA,many,CSASSVGQPQHF,TGCAGTGCTAGTTCGGTCGGCCAGCCCCAGCATTTT
TRBJ2-2,TRBV20-1,NA,NA,CSAQKGGSGELFF,TGCAGTGCCCAAAAAGGAGGGTCCGGGGAGCTGTTTTTT
TRBJ1-2,TRBV20-1,NA,few,CSAALGEGYTF,TGCAGTGCCGCACTAGGGGAGGGCTACACCTTC
TRBJ1-1,TRBV29-1,TRBD1,NA,CSVVRDRGFRTTEAFF,TGCAGCGTCGTACGGGACAGGGGGTTTCGGACCACTGAAGCTTTCTTT
TRBJ1-2,TRBV5-6,NA,many,CASTETAHGYTF,TGTGCCAGCACCGAAACGGCCCATGGCTACACCTTC
TRBJ2-7,TRBV2,NA,few,CASSRLQIKQYF,TGTGCCAGCAGTCGCCTACAGATCAAGCAGTACTTC
TRBJ2-7,TRBV6-1,NA,NA,CASRRVGDYEQYF,TGTGCCAGCAGGCGTGTAGGAGATTACGAGCAGTACTTC
TRBJ2-7,TRBV11-2,NA,NA,CAGSLKPVSAQYF,TGTGCCGGCAGCTTAAAGCCGGTATCGGCGCAGTACTTC